These 14 T cell receptor beta chains share one sample of origin, sequenced in a study of cytomegalovirus exposure and HLA in healthy donors. Primers for the PCR totalled 60 Vbeta and 13 Jbeta. TCRdb's table, derived via immunoSEQ multiplex PCR, lists solely in-frame clones and lacks some. This repertoire includes some 110,000 clones. The sequencing sample was made of PBMCs. The receptor source for this set is a man aged 25 to 40 in good health and CMV-seronegative.

This chain connects TRBV6-5 to TRBJ1-4, with D hard to call. V lost 2 bases and J lost 0, with 10 bases in between. CDR1 is MNHEY, CDR2 SVGAGI, per germline. The CDR3 is made up of 16 amino acids. The CDR3 sequence: CASSYRPTATNEKLFF. The CDR3 DNA reads as TGTGCCAGCAGTTACAGGCCGACTGCAACTAATGAAAAACTGTTTTTT.

The chain is built from TRBV5-1 and TRBJ2-3, with D possibly being TRBD2 (6 bases). Germline CDR1 SGHRS, CDR2 YFSETQ. CDR3 length: 16 amino acids. V lost 2 bases and J lost 0, with 13 bases in between. In DNA form, the CDR3 reads TGCGCCAGCAGCTTCACCGGGACTCGGAGCACAGATACGCAGTATTTT. It specifies CASSFTGTRSTDTQYF. Filled out from reference TRBV5-1 and TRBJ2-3, the complete variable domain reads KAGVTQTPRYLIKTRGQQVTLSCSPISGHRSVSWYQQTPGQGLQFLFEYFSETQRNKGNFPGRFSGRQFSNSRSEMNVSTLELGDSALYLCASSFTGTRSTDTQYFGPGTRLTVL.

V gene TRBV19 combines with J gene TRBJ2-7, with TRBD1 identical over 9 bases. Per the germline V gene, CDR1 is LNHDA and CDR2 is SQIVND (reference sequence). Trimming removed 6 bases from V and 5 bases from J; junction bases left unmatched: 8. The length of the CDR3 is 14 residues. As DNA, the CDR3 is TGTGCCAGTAGAACCGGGACAGGGAAAGACGAGCAGTACTTC. Its protein product is CASRTGTGKDEQYF. Based on the CDR3 plus reference TRBV19 and TRBJ2-7, the full variable domain is DGGITQSPKYLFRKEGQNVTLSCEQNLNHDAMYWYRQDPGQGLRLIYYSQIVNDFQKGDIAEGYSVSREKKESFPLTVTSAQKNPTAFYLCASRTGTGKDEQYFGPGTRLTVT.

This chain links TRBV5-4 with TRBJ1-3; D uncertain. The CDR3 loop spans 14 amino acids. CDR1 is SGHNT, CDR2 YYREEE, per germline (reference sequence). Between the trimmed V and J ends, which lost 3 bases and 2 bases, there was a span of 9 bases. The CDR3 spells CASSSPGTGNTIYF. As DNA, the CDR3 is TGTGCCAGCAGCTCACCAGGCACTGGAAACACCATATATTTT.

The chain has TRBV6-1 and TRBJ1-1, with TRBD1 identical over 7 bases. Germline V gives CDR1 MNHNS, CDR2 SASEGT. With V trimmed by 5 bases and J by 5 bases, 11 bases remained unmatched. The CDR3 has 15 residues. CDR3 loop: CASSSPTGKGTEAFF. The CDR3 coding sequence is TGTGCCAGCAGTTCCCCGACAGGGAAGGGAACTGAAGCTTTCTTT.

The chain employs TRBV5-1 and TRBJ2-5; 8 bases are a match to TRBD1. From germline, CDR1 is SGHRS and CDR2 YFSETQ. V trimming: 3 bases; J trimming: 4 bases; junction bases outside the gene matches: 11. This CDR3 comprises 16 residues. The CDR3 coding sequence is TGCGCCAGCAGCTCACCTACAGGGGGTGGTGGAGAGACCCAGTACTTC. Translated, it gives CASSSPTGGGGETQYF.

This rearrangement joins TRBV2 to TRBJ2-3; 9 bases line up with TRBD1. The CDR3 is 14 amino acids. V shed 8 bases, J shed 0 bases, and the junction held 3 bases outside the gene matches. From germline, CDR1 is SNHLY and CDR2 FYNNEI. The CDR3 protein is CASAGTGSTDTQYF. As DNA, the CDR3 is TGTGCCAGCGCGGGGACAGGGAGCACAGATACGCAGTATTTT.

As to this clone: The sample carries other DNA sequences with the same CDR3. The chain links TRBV28 to TRBJ1-2, with D possibly being TRBD1 (6 bases). Germline lookup yields CDR1 MDHEN and CDR2 SYDVKM. The V gene lost 3 bases and the J gene lost 5 bases, with 19 bases spanning the gap. The CDR3 consists of 16 residues. The CDR3 nucleotides read TGTGCCAGCAGTTTGAATACAGGGACCGGCTCGTATGGCTACACCTTC. Its translation is CASSLNTGTGSYGYTF.

J is TRBJ2-7 and V is TRBV10-1; weak D call: TRBD2 (5 bases). Germline V gene lookup returns CDR1 WNHNN and CDR2 SYGVQD (reference sequence). The CDR3 runs to 15 residues. With 0 bases removed from V and 7 bases from J, the gap between germline ends came to 16 bases. CDR3 in amino acids: CASSESGDPGFEQYF. The CDR3 DNA reads TGCGCCAGCAGTGAGTCCGGGGATCCTGGTTTTGAGCAGTACTTC.

The chain carries TRBV6-1 and TRBJ1-5; D ambiguous. The CDR3 loop spans 14 amino acids. Trimming took 7 bases from V and 7 from J, leaving 17 bases between them. The germline CDR1 and CDR2 sequences are MNHNS and SASEGT. CDR3: CASTESNGRQPQHF. CDR3 in DNA: TGTGCCAGCACGGAGTCTAACGGCAGACAGCCCCAGCATTTT.

The J gene is TRBJ1-1, the V gene TRBV5-1; 8 nucleotides agree with TRBD1. With V trimmed by 0 bases and J by 2 bases, 6 bases remained unmatched. This CDR3 has 16 residues. Per germline, CDR1 SGHRS and CDR2 YFSETQ. CDR3 sequence: CASSLGDRGTNTEAFF. The CDR3 nucleotides read TGCGCCAGCAGCTTGGGAGACAGGGGAACTAACACTGAAGCTTTCTTT.

The genes are TRBV18 and TRBJ2-1; D unclear. V gave up 3 bases and J gave up 5 bases, with 11 bases separating them. This CDR3 spans 14 amino acids. Germline V CDR1 and CDR2: KGHSH, LQKENI. The CDR3 sequence: CASSPAATNNEQFF. The CDR3 region has the DNA TGTGCCAGCTCACCCGCGGCAACCAACAATGAGCAGTTCTTC.

This chain uses TRBV6-5 with TRBJ2-3, with 10 positions matching TRBD2. The CDR3 has 16 amino acids. V was clipped by 2 bases and J by 4 bases; unmatched bases: 6. Germline CDR1 and CDR2: MNHEY and SVGAGI. CDR3 nucleotides: TGTGCCAGCAGTTACCTATTAGCGGGGGGTCCAGATACGCAGTATTTT. Protein: CASSYLLAGGPDTQYF.

The chain has TRBV5-1 and TRBJ2-7; the D gene is possibly TRBD2 (5 bases). This CDR3 spans 15 amino acids. V was clipped by 2 bases and J by 0 bases, with 12 bases between them. Germline CDR1 is SGHRS and CDR2 is YFSETQ. CDR3 bases: TGCGCCAGCAGCTTTGAGGGAGTTCCCTCCTACGAGCAGTACTTC. As protein: CASSFEGVPSYEQYF.